This is a list of T cell receptor beta chains from one sample in a study of CD8+ T cells in alopecia areata. The method was immunoSEQ multiplex PCR; TCRdb's version includes in-frame clones alone and lacks a portion of them. The table lists around 190,000 clones, approximately 60% of them singletons. The sample was CD8+ T cells sorted from blood. The receptors shown here come from a human donor in good health. Each CDR3 is given with its conserved first and last residue. D genes are given only for firm matches. Clone size appears in some rows only: once, few, many, or a class for an expanded clone.

j_call clone_size d_call v_call cdr3_nt cdr3_aa
TRBJ1-2 NA NA TRBV25-1 TGTGCCAGCAGTGATGGGCGGGAAGACTATGGCTACACCTTC CASSDGREDYGYTF
TRBJ2-2 NA NA TRBV2 TGTGCCAGCACCTCGGACAGGGAGGGGACCGGGGAGCTGTTTTTT CASTSDREGTGELFF
TRBJ1-1 NA NA TRBV27 TGTGCCAGCTCTCAGGTTTCCCTGAACACTGAAGCTTTCTTT CASSQVSLNTEAFF
TRBJ1-2 NA NA TRBV6-1 TGTGCCAGCAGTGAAAGTACCTCCGGGCTCGTCTATGGCTACACCTTC CASSESTSGLVYGYTF
TRBJ2-7 few NA TRBV13 TGTGCCAGCAGTTTTGTGGGGGGCGAGCAGTACTTC CASSFVGGEQYF
TRBJ1-1 once NA TRBV29-1 TGCAGCGTCCATGAGAGGGGGAACACTGAAGCTTTCTTT CSVHERGNTEAFF
TRBJ1-1 many NA TRBV6-1 TGTGCCAGCAGTAAGACAGAGAACACTGAAGCTTTCTTT CASSKTENTEAFF
TRBJ2-7 NA TRBD2 TRBV2 TGTGCCAGCAGACCAACTAGCGGGGGGTTCTACGAGCAGTACTTC CASRPTSGGFYEQYF
TRBJ2-5 NA NA TRBV5-1 TGCGCCAGCGGTTTGAGGGGGGAGACCCAGTACTTC CASGLRGETQYF
TRBJ1-6 NA TRBD1 TRBV30 TGTGCCTGGGAGCAGGGGGCCGGTTCACCCCTCCACTTT CAWEQGAGSPLHF
TRBJ2-3 once TRBD2 TRBV7-6 TGTGCCAGCAGCTTAGGGGGACTAGCGCAGACAGATACGCAGTATTTT CASSLGGLAQTDTQYF
TRBJ2-7 NA NA TRBV7-9 TGTGCCAGCAGCATTGGGAGCGAAGCCTACGAGCAGTACTTC CASSIGSEAYEQYF
TRBJ2-6 NA NA TRBV29-1 TGCAGCGCTCCATCTGGGGCCAACGTCCTGACTTTC CSAPSGANVLTF